The 27 T cell receptor beta chains given below trace back to one sample, sequenced in a study of blood T cell repertoires in COVID-19. The data were produced by immunoSEQ multiplex PCR, yet TCRdb's version contains in-frame clones alone and is incomplete. The top ten hold approximately 11% of the sample, which has fewer than 150,000 clones, just under 90% seen once. Sequenced sample: peripheral blood. Receptor source: a woman older than 75 with acute or convalescent COVID-19.

V and J are TRBV25-1 and TRBJ2-1, with TRBD2 as a possible D gene (6 bases). The CDR3 runs 15 residues. V lost 4 bases, J lost 6 bases, and 16 bases lay in between. CDR1 MGHDK and CDR2 SYGVNS come from the germline V gene. The CDR3 coding sequence is TGTGCCAGCAGTGGTTTACTAGCTGGCGGCAATGAGCAGTTCTTC. Translating it yields CASSGLLAGGNEQFF. The whole variable domain, filled in from reference TRBV25-1 and TRBJ2-1, reads EADIYQTPRYLVIGTGKKITLECSQTMGHDKMYWYQQDPGMELHLIHYSYGVNSTEKGDLSSESTVSRIRTEHFPLTLESARPSHTSQYLCASSGLLAGGNEQFFGPGTRLTVL.

DNA for the CDR3: TGTGCCAGCAGACGAGGTTCGAACACTGAAGCTTTCTTT. It translates to CASRRGSNTEAFF. V and J are TRBV12-3 or TRBV12-4 and TRBJ1-1, with unresolved D. The CDR3 totals 13 residues. V lost 6 bases, J lost 1 base, and 9 bases lay in between.

This chain links TRBV6-5 with TRBJ1-1; D is undetermined. The CDR3 has 15 amino acids. CDR1 is MNHEY, CDR2 SVGAGI, per germline. Between the trimmed V and J ends, which lost 0 bases and 4 bases, there was a span of 12 bases. The CDR3 DNA reads as TGTGCCAGCAGTTACTCGAGAGTGTTGAGCACTGAAGCTTTCTTT. Amino acids: CASSYSRVLSTEAFF.

J is TRBJ1-1 and V is TRBV19; 10 bases are shared with TRBD1. V shed 4 bases, J shed 5 bases, and the junction held 7 bases outside the gene matches. The germline V gene has CDR1 LNHDA and CDR2 SQIVND (reference sequence). The CDR3 totals 15 residues. Here the CDR3 DNA reads TGTGCCAGTAGTACCGGACAGGGGGTATATACTGAAGCTTTCTTT. It translates to CASSTGQGVYTEAFF. The full variable domain, with the rest looked up from reference TRBV19 and TRBJ1-1, is DGGITQSPKYLFRKEGQNVTLSCEQNLNHDAMYWYRQDPGQGLRLIYYSQIVNDFQKGDIAEGYSVSREKKESFPLTVTSAQKNPTAFYLCASSTGQGVYTEAFFGQGTRLTVV.

The V gene is TRBV2, the J gene TRBJ1-5; D might be TRBD1 (5 bases). Germline V gene data show CDR1 as SNHLY and CDR2 as FYNNEI. V gave up 1 base and J gave up 4 bases, with 11 bases separating them. The CDR3 consists of 15 residues. CDR3 DNA: TGTGCCAGCAGTGAAGTGGGACTGGGTAATCAGCCCCAGCATTTT. Translated, it gives CASSEVGLGNQPQHF.

V and J are TRBV4-1 and TRBJ1-1; D not resolved. The CDR3 covers 15 residues. CDR1 and CDR2 (germline): MGHRA, YSYEKL. V was clipped by 3 bases and J by 4 bases, with 15 bases between them. The CDR3 sequence: CASSQKAGYGTEAFF. The CDR3 DNA reads as TGCGCCAGCAGCCAGAAAGCCGGGTACGGCACTGAAGCTTTCTTT.

The chain couples TRBV27 to TRBJ1-4; no clear D gene. With 4 bases removed from V and 7 bases from J, the gap between germline ends came to 16 bases. The CDR3 has 15 amino acids. Germline CDR1 and CDR2: MNHEY and SMNVEV (reference sequence). The CDR3 protein is CASSSLRTRGEKLFF. CDR3 DNA: TGTGCCAGCAGTTCACTCAGGACCCGGGGTGAAAAACTGTTTTTT. Full variable domain (remainder filled in from reference TRBV27 and TRBJ1-4): EAQVTQNPRYLITVTGKKLTVTCSQNMNHEYMSWYRQDPGLGLRQIYYSMNVEVTDKGDVPEGYKVSRKEKRNFPLILESPSPNQTSLYFCASSSLRTRGEKLFFGSGTQLSVL.

The chain recombines TRBV27 with TRBJ1-1, with 7 bases aligning to TRBD1. The CDR3 is 14 amino acids. Germline CDR1 MNHEY, CDR2 SMNVEV (reference sequence). V dropped 6 bases and J dropped 7; count of bases not matched to a gene: 11. CDR3 sequence: CASSRRTGGNEAFF. CDR3 bases: TGTGCCAGCAGCCGCCGGACAGGTGGGAATGAAGCTTTCTTT.

This clone was detected only once. This chain connects TRBV12-2 to TRBJ2-7; the D call TRBD2 from the table was never checked on the DNA. TRBV12-2 is classified as a pseudogene. This CDR3 spans 17 amino acids. CDR3 nucleotide sequence: TGTGCAAGTCGCTTGGGTTGTCTAGCGGGGGCCAACTACGAGCAGTACTTC. Protein product: CASRLGCLAGANYEQYF.

This chain connects TRBV7-2 to TRBJ1-2; TRBD1 matches 8 bases. Germline CDR1 is SGHTA and CDR2 is FQGNSA. This CDR3 has 13 amino acids. The junction had 3 bases not matched to a gene; V was cut back by 4 bases and J by 5 bases. CDR3: CASSSRTGYGYTF. The CDR3 DNA follows: TGTGCCAGCAGCTCCCGGACAGGGTATGGCTACACCTTC.

V usage is TRBV18 and J usage is TRBJ1-5; no firm D call. The CDR3 totals 14 residues. CDR1 and CDR2 from the germline V gene are KGHSH and LQKENI. Trimming shortened V by 4 bases and J by 1 base, and 8 bases separated the two germline ends. The CDR3 DNA reads as TGTGCCAGCTCACAACTAGACAGCAATCAGCCCCAGCATTTT. Its translation: CASSQLDSNQPQHF.

This clone was seen just once. The chain links TRBV9 to TRBJ2-7; TRBD1 matches 7 bases. The CDR3 loop spans 13 amino acids. Germline V lookup: CDR1 SGDLS, CDR2 YYNGEE. The V segment lost 4 bases and the J segment 2 bases; nucleotides outside the gene matches: 3. The CDR3 region has the DNA TGTGCCAGCAGCAGGGGACAGCCCTACGAGCAGTACTTC. Translation gives CASSRGQPYEQYF.

The chain carries TRBV4-3 and TRBJ2-2; 7 nucleotides agree with TRBD1. The germline V gene has CDR1 LGHNA and CDR2 YSLEER. The length of the CDR3 is 17 residues. The V and J ends lost 5 bases and 4 bases, in that order; junction bases with no gene match: 13. CDR3 region: CASSYRWDSRFTGELFF. Here the CDR3 DNA reads TGCGCCAGCAGCTACCGTTGGGACAGCCGTTTCACCGGGGAGCTGTTTTTT.

The V gene is TRBV21-1, the J gene TRBJ1-1; TRBD1, as called in the table, went unchecked against the DNA. TRBV21-1 is an annotated pseudogene. This CDR3 comprises 14 residues. CDR3 in amino acids: CASSKTAQNTEAFF. The CDR3 region has the DNA TGTGCCAGCAGCAAAACAGCACAGAACACTGAAGCTTTCTTT.

This chain uses TRBV29-1 with TRBJ1-2; TRBD1 agrees at 10 bases. CDR3 length equals 15 residues. The V gene end was trimmed by 0 bases and the J gene end by 10 bases; junction bases not matched to a gene: 11. CDR1 and CDR2 from the germline V gene are SQVTM and ANQGSEA. The CDR3 sequence is CSVEDLVGQGEVYTF. The CDR3 bases are TGCAGCGTTGAAGATCTTGTCGGACAGGGGGAAGTCTACACCTTC.

This clone was counted once. V gene TRBV6-5 combines with J gene TRBJ2-7, with a tentative D call TRBD2 (5 bases). The germline V and J ends were trimmed by 6 bases and 3 bases, with 12 bases remaining between them. Germline V lookup: CDR1 MNHEY, CDR2 SVGAGI. The CDR3 extends over 13 amino acids. CDR3 in amino acids: CASSPGLSYEQYF. DNA of the CDR3: TGTGCCAGCAGCCCAGGACTGAGCTACGAGCAGTACTTC.

The chain couples TRBV28 to TRBJ2-7; 9 bases match TRBD1. CDR3 length: 16 residues. The J segment lost 5 bases and the V segment lost 6 bases, leaving 14 bases of the junction unmatched. Germline CDR1 is MDHEN and CDR2 is SYDVKM. CDR3: CASSRIPWTGEDEQYF. The CDR3 region has the DNA TGTGCCAGCAGCCGGATCCCCTGGACAGGGGAAGACGAGCAGTACTTC.

V and J are TRBV4-2 and TRBJ1-1, with 7 positions matching TRBD1. CDR1 and CDR2 from the germline V gene are LGHNA and YNFKEQ. V gave up 6 bases and J gave up 3 bases; unmatched junction bases: 7. The CDR3 spans 14 residues. CDR3 region: CASRTGIRDTEAFF. In DNA, the CDR3 is TGTGCCAGCAGGACAGGGATAAGGGACACTGAAGCTTTCTTT.

The V gene is TRBV5-1, the J gene TRBJ1-3; D may be TRBD1 (6 bases). V was trimmed by 0 bases and J by 2 bases, leaving 9 bases between them. Germline V CDR1 and CDR2: SGHRS, YFSETQ. CDR3 length equals 15 residues. CDR3 region: CASSLGGGAGNTIYF. In DNA form, the CDR3 reads TGCGCCAGCAGCTTGGGCGGGGGCGCTGGAAACACCATATATTTT.

The chain joins TRBV3-1 (or the pseudogene TRBV3-2) to TRBJ2-3, with D possibly being TRBD2 (6 bases). Germline V CDR1 and CDR2: LGHDT, YNNKEL (reference sequence). This CDR3 has 16 amino acids. Trimming took 2 bases from V and 0 from J, leaving 12 bases between them. The CDR3 DNA sequence: TGTGCCAGCAGCCAACTCCCGGGACTGAGCACAGATACGCAGTATTTT. It codes for CASSQLPGLSTDTQYF.

The rearrangement uses TRBV5-1 and TRBJ2-7, with D maybe TRBD1 (6 bases). This CDR3 has 15 residues. CDR1 and CDR2 (germline): SGHRS, YFSETQ. V shed 4 bases and J shed 4 bases, with 18 bases lying between them. CDR3 sequence reads: CASSPGQIQPYEQYF. In nucleotides, the CDR3 is TGCGCCAGCAGCCCGGGACAAATCCAGCCATACGAGCAGTACTTC.

V gene TRBV2 combines with J gene TRBJ2-7, with 8 bases that match TRBD2. Germline assignment: CDR1 SNHLY and CDR2 FYNNEI. The V segment lost 7 bases and the J segment 7 bases; nucleotides outside the gene matches: 15. This CDR3 has 15 residues. For the CDR3, the DNA is TGTGCCAGCAAACGTTTAGCGGGGCACCTAGGGGAGCAGTACTTC. Residues: CASKRLAGHLGEQYF. Together with reference TRBV2 and TRBJ2-7, the CDR3 gives the full variable domain: EPEVTQTPSHQVTQMGQEVILRCVPISNHLYFYWYRQILGQKVEFLVSFYNNEISEKSEIFDDQFSVERPDGSNFTLKIRSTKLEDSAMYFCASKRLAGHLGEQYFGPGTRLTVT.

V gene TRBV5-1 combines with J gene TRBJ1-1, with 12 bases matching TRBD1. The ends lost 6 bases at V and 1 base at J; junction bases unmatched: 4. The CDR3 length is 15 residues. CDR1 is SGHRS, CDR2 YFSETQ, per germline. CDR3 in DNA: TGCGCCAGCATGGGGACAGGGGGCGCGAACACTGAAGCTTTCTTT. Translated, it gives CASMGTGGANTEAFF.

This sequence joins TRBV5-1 and TRBJ1-2; 8 positions match TRBD1. Germline-derived CDR1 and CDR2 are SGHRS and YFSETQ. CDR3 length equals 14 residues. Trimming at V came to 2 bases and at J to 7 bases, leaving 7 bases not matched to a gene. The CDR3 coding sequence is TGCGCCAGCAGCTTTATGACAGGGGAGGGTGGCTACACCTTC. It translates to CASSFMTGEGGYTF.

V and J are TRBV9 and TRBJ1-2; possible D gene TRBD1, 6 bases. Germline V lookup: CDR1 SGDLS, CDR2 YYNGEE. This CDR3 is 15 amino acids long. Trimming pared 4 bases from V and 8 bases from J, leaving 21 bases between. CDR3 sequence: CASSPSLSTGYGYTF. CDR3 coding DNA: TGTGCCAGCAGCCCTAGCCTCAGCACAGGGTACGGCTACACCTTC.

The chain joins TRBV19 to TRBJ1-1; the D gene is possibly TRBD1 (5 bases). There are 16 residues in the CDR3. V lost 6 bases and J lost 1, with 18 bases in between. The germline V gene has CDR1 LNHDA and CDR2 SQIVND (reference sequence). CDR3 residues: CASSATYGAANTEAFF. CDR3 sequence (DNA): TGTGCCAGTAGCGCTACTTATGGGGCAGCGAACACTGAAGCTTTCTTT.

This rearrangement joins TRBV5-1 to TRBJ2-7; maybe TRBD1 (6 bases). The CDR3 totals 15 residues. Trimming stripped 3 bases from V and 2 bases from J, with 15 bases between. Germline V gene lookup returns CDR1 SGHRS and CDR2 YFSETQ. The CDR3, as DNA: TGCGCCAGCAGCTCTGGAACAGGGTCAACCTACGAGCAGTACTTC. Residues: CASSSGTGSTYEQYF.